This T cell receptor beta chain was recorded in a study of cytomegalovirus exposure and HLA in healthy donors. The CDR3 has 13 residues. Per the germline V gene, CDR1 is GTSNPN and CDR2 is SVGIG (reference sequence). J was trimmed by 10 bases and V by 2 bases; bases with no gene match: 5. Notes on this clone: Its antigen is as yet unknown.

Vbeta (60) and Jbeta (13) primers were used in the PCR. Repertoires were generated with immunoSEQ multiplex PCR, while TCRdb's copy carries only in-frame clones and drops some. The data show about 190,000 clones, less than 85% seen once. Study-level points and caveats: In a later analysis, HLA-associated beta chains showed higher expansion and lower generation probabilities than comparable chains. Researchers counted roughly 150 TCR beta chains as cytomegalovirus-associated.

The V and J genes are TRBV30 and TRBJ2-4; 10 nucleotides agree with TRBD1. The receptor comes from a man aged 30-40 years in good health and CMV-seropositive. The sample comprised PBMCs. The CDR3 sequence is CAWSRGTGEIQYF. For the CDR3, the DNA is TGTGCCTGGAGTCGGGGGACAGGGGAGATTCAGTACTTC.